These 30 T cell receptor beta chains were all obtained from the same sample, sequenced in a study of T cell changes during pregnancy in multiple sclerosis. TCRdb's table, derived via immunoSEQ multiplex PCR, lists solely in-frame clones and lacks some. Here the sample spans 100,000 or so clones, more than 85% being singletons. Specimen: peripheral blood, collected after pregnancy. Every receptor here comes from a female donor with multiple sclerosis, enrolled in a pregnancy study.

The rearrangement joins TRBV27 to TRBJ1-5, with 7 bases fitting TRBD1. V lost 5 bases to trimming and J lost 3 bases; unmatched junction nucleotides: 4. Germline loops: CDR1 MNHEY, CDR2 SMNVEV (reference sequence). This CDR3 is built from 14 residues. The CDR3 spells CASSPGTDNQPQHF. CDR3 DNA: TGTGCCAGCAGTCCTGGGACAGACAATCAGCCCCAGCATTTT.

V and J are TRBV11-2 and TRBJ1-2; 7 nucleotides align to TRBD1. The CDR3 runs to 15 residues. The germline V gene has CDR1 SGHAT and CDR2 FQNNGV. Germline trimming cut 1 base from V and 6 bases from J; bases unmatched to any gene: 8. The CDR3 is CASSLGRTGYDGYTF. In DNA, the CDR3 is TGTGCCAGCAGCTTAGGTAGGACAGGATACGATGGCTACACCTTC.

The chain uses TRBV7-9 and TRBJ1-2; the D gene is possibly TRBD1 (6 bases). V shed 3 bases and J shed 4 bases, with 12 bases lying between them. The CDR3 totals 14 residues. Germline V gene sequence: CDR1 SEHNR, CDR2 FQNEAQ (reference sequence). CDR3 coding DNA: TGTGCCAGCAGCTTTTGGGAGGGGGGCTATGGCTACACCTTC. Amino acid sequence: CASSFWEGGYGYTF.

This clone was found once. In DNA form, the CDR3 reads TGTGCCAGCACTAGATCGGGGGGCCCCTACGAGCAGTACTTC. It is translated as CASTRSGGPYEQYF. V is TRBV7-9 and J is TRBJ2-7, with TRBD2 as a possible D gene (7 bases). Deletions cut 7 bases from V and 2 bases from J, with 15 bases between. The germline CDR1 and CDR2 sequences are SEHNR and FQNEAQ (reference sequence). The CDR3 has 14 amino acids.

V usage is TRBV15 and J usage is TRBJ2-1; tentative D call: TRBD2 (5 bases). The CDR3 is 15 residues long. V lost 5 bases and J lost 12, with 23 bases in between. Per germline, CDR1 LNHNV and CDR2 YYDKDF (reference sequence). The CDR3 DNA follows: TGTGCCACCAGCCGAAGGGATGATGGCGGACTCTCGCAGTTCTTC. This codes for CATSRRDDGGLSQFF.

The genes are TRBV7-9 and TRBJ2-3, with a possible D match to TRBD2 (5 bases). Germline CDR1 and CDR2: SEHNR and FQNEAQ (reference sequence). Trimming shortened V by 3 bases and J by 2 bases, and 9 bases separated the two germline ends. The CDR3 covers 14 residues. CDR3 in amino acids: CASSFGDYTDTQYF. CDR3 DNA sequence: TGTGCCAGCAGCTTCGGGGATTACACAGATACGCAGTATTTT.

The chain couples TRBV2 to TRBJ2-3; 10 bases match TRBD2. This CDR3 has 16 amino acids. Germline loops: CDR1 SNHLY, CDR2 FYNNEI. Unmatched junction bases numbered 13, after V lost 7 bases and J lost 6 bases. The CDR3, as DNA: TGTGCCAGCAACTCGAGAAGCGGGGGGGCAAGGGATACGCAGTATTTT. Translated, it gives CASNSRSGGARDTQYF. The complete variable domain, with remaining parts taken from reference TRBV2 and TRBJ2-3, reads EPEVTQTPSHQVTQMGQEVILRCVPISNHLYFYWYRQILGQKVEFLVSFYNNEISEKSEIFDDQFSVERPDGSNFTLKIRSTKLEDSAMYFCASNSRSGGARDTQYFGPGTRLTVL.

V is TRBV13 and J is TRBJ2-7; 10 bases are shared with TRBD1. The CDR3 loop spans 14 amino acids. V gave up 4 bases and J gave up 6 bases; unmatched junction bases: 6. Germline V lookup: CDR1 PRHDT, CDR2 FYEKMQ (reference sequence). CDR3 region: CASSSTGGQGEQYF. The CDR3 bases are TGTGCCAGCAGCTCGACAGGGGGCCAGGGCGAGCAGTACTTC.

This clone was seen a handful of times. This rearrangement joins TRBV28 to TRBJ1-3; 7 bases line up with TRBD1. V dropped 6 bases and J dropped 4; count of bases not matched to a gene: 9. Germline values: CDR1 MDHEN, CDR2 SYDVKM. This CDR3 has 15 residues. The CDR3 sequence: CASRSTGSEGNTIYF. CDR3 nucleotide sequence: TGTGCCAGCAGGTCGACAGGGTCTGAGGGAAACACCATATATTTT.

This sequence joins TRBV14 and TRBJ1-4; 9 bases fit TRBD1. The germline gives CDR1 SGHDN, CDR2 FVKESK. The CDR3 contains 14 residues. With V trimmed by 1 base and J by 8 bases, 2 bases remained unmatched. CDR3 protein: CASSQGTGVEKLFF. As DNA, the CDR3 is TGTGCCAGCAGCCAAGGGACAGGGGTAGAAAAACTGTTTTTT.

Written as DNA, the CDR3 is TGTGCCAGCAGTTATGGGACAGTGAACACCGGGGAGCTGTTTTTT. Translating it yields CASSYGTVNTGELFF. V is TRBV6-5 and J is TRBJ2-2; TRBD1 matches at 7 bases. Germline assignment: CDR1 MNHEY and CDR2 SVGAGI. The V segment lost 3 bases and the J segment 1 base; nucleotides outside the gene matches: 2. The CDR3 loop spans 15 amino acids.

CDR3 nucleotide sequence: TGTGCCAGCAGTGAAGCATCTTCAACGGCCTACAATGAGCAGTTCTTC. Translation gives CASSEASSTAYNEQFF. The chain recombines TRBV6-1 with TRBJ2-1; D is uncertain. V shed 0 bases and J shed 2 bases, with 11 bases lying between them. This CDR3 contains 16 residues. CDR1 and CDR2 from the germline V gene are MNHNS and SASEGT.

The chain combines TRBV30 with TRBJ2-5; D is unresolved. Trimming took 0 bases from V and 5 from J, leaving 4 bases between them. The germline V gene encodes CDR1 GTSNPN and CDR2 SVGIG (reference sequence). The CDR3 runs to 11 residues. CDR3 nucleotides: TGTGCCTGGAGTGTACGGGAGACCCAGTACTTC. Amino acid sequence: CAWSVRETQYF.

CDR3 sequence reads: CASSDLLGTGKYSNQPQHF. The CDR3 DNA sequence: TGTGCCAGCAGTGACTTATTGGGGACAGGGAAATATAGCAATCAGCCCCAGCATTTT. The chain recombines TRBV2 with TRBJ1-5, with 9 bases that match TRBD1. Looked up from germline, CDR1 is SNHLY and CDR2 is FYNNEI. After removal of 3 bases from V and 0 bases from J, the junction contained 12 bases not matched to a gene. The CDR3 covers 19 residues.

The table lists this clone with a count of one. The rearrangement uses TRBV16 and TRBJ2-4, with D perhaps TRBD1 (6 bases). V dropped 0 bases and J dropped 2 bases, with 14 bases sitting between them. This CDR3 is 17 amino acids long. Germline assignment: CDR1 KGHSY and CDR2 FQNENV. CDR3 residues: CASSQSVDRQPKNIQYF. DNA for the CDR3: TGTGCCAGCAGCCAATCGGTGGACAGACAGCCCAAAAACATTCAGTACTTC. Together with reference TRBV16 and TRBJ2-4, the CDR3 gives the full variable domain: GEEVAQTPKHLVRGEGQKAKLYCAPIKGHSYVFWYQQVLKNEFKFLISFQNENVFDETGMPKERFSAKCLPNSPCSLEIQATKLEDSAVYFCASSQSVDRQPKNIQYFGAGTRLSVL.

CDR3 nucleotides: TGCAGTGCCGGGGTCGAGCAGTACTTC. This encodes CSAGVEQYF. The chain carries TRBV20-1 and TRBJ2-7; possibly TRBD2 for D (5 bases). The CDR3 contains 9 residues. The germline V gene encodes CDR1 DFQATT and CDR2 SNEGSKA (reference sequence). Trimming cost V 6 bases and J 6 bases, with 6 bases left between them.

In DNA, the CDR3 is TGTGCCAGCAGTTATCCCGGGACAGGGGTAGAAAAACTGTTTTTT. The encoded protein is CASSYPGTGVEKLFF. V usage is TRBV6-6 and J usage is TRBJ1-4, with 10 bases matching TRBD1. Germline CDR1 is MNHNY and CDR2 is SVGAGI (reference sequence). With V trimmed by 3 bases and J by 8 bases, 6 bases remained unmatched. The CDR3 length is 15 residues.

This chain connects TRBV7-8 to TRBJ1-1; D not certain. The CDR3 is 14 residues long. V lost 4 bases and J 1 base, leaving 10 bases between the germline ends. Per the germline V gene, CDR1 is SGHVS and CDR2 is FQNEAQ. This CDR3 is CASSSRGPNTEAFF. The CDR3 nucleotides are TGTGCCAGCAGCTCCCGCGGGCCGAACACTGAAGCTTTCTTT. Looking up the rest from reference TRBV7-8 and TRBJ1-1 gives the full variable domain: GAGVSQSPRYKVAKRGQDVALRCDPISGHVSLFWYQQALGQGPEFLTYFQNEAQLDKSGLPSDRFFAERPEGSVSTLKIQRTQQEDSAVYLCASSSRGPNTEAFFGQGTRLTVV.

The V call is TRBV7-9, the J call TRBJ2-3, with 8 bases identical to TRBD2. Germline V lookup: CDR1 SEHNR, CDR2 FQNEAQ (reference sequence). This CDR3 has 15 amino acids. V trimming: 0 bases; J trimming: 1 base; junction bases outside the gene matches: 0. The CDR3 DNA follows: TGTGCCAGCAGCTTAGCTAGCGGGGGCACAGATACGCAGTATTTT. Its translation: CASSLASGGTDTQYF.

The chain is built from TRBV18 and TRBJ1-4, with D perhaps matching TRBD1 (5 bases). CDR3 size: 18 residues. The germline V gene encodes CDR1 KGHSH and CDR2 LQKENI. Trimming left V 4 bases short and J 8 bases short, with 26 bases between. The CDR3 spells CASSRGAVFGGTGEKLFF. The CDR3 DNA reads TGTGCCAGCTCACGGGGAGCGGTTTTCGGGGGAACAGGAGAAAAACTGTTTTTT. The whole variable domain, filled in from reference TRBV18 and TRBJ1-4, reads NAGVMQNPRHLVRRRGQEARLRCSPMKGHSHVYWYRQLPEEGLKFMVYLQKENIIDESGMPKERFSAEFPKEGPSILRIQQVVRGDSAAYFCASSRGAVFGGTGEKLFFGSGTQLSVL.

This clone was detected only a few times. The rearrangement links TRBV6-5 to TRBJ1-5; D unclear. V lost 4 bases and J 2 bases, leaving 6 bases between the germline ends. CDR1 is MNHEY, CDR2 SVGAGI, per germline. The CDR3 consists of 13 residues. The CDR3 bases are TGTGCCAGCAGTTCGCAGGGCAATCAGCCCCAGCATTTT. Its translation: CASSSQGNQPQHF.

V and J are TRBV27 and TRBJ2-5, with 11 bases fitting TRBD2. CDR1 MNHEY and CDR2 SMNVEV come from the germline V gene (reference sequence). This CDR3 contains 15 residues. Trimming took 8 bases from V and 4 from J; bases not matched to a gene: 9. Here the CDR3 reads CASGVAGGRGETQYF. CDR3 coding DNA: TGTGCCAGCGGGGTAGCGGGGGGGCGGGGAGAGACCCAGTACTTC.

The table lists this clone with a count of one. This chain connects TRBV10-3 to TRBJ2-3, with 16 bases that match TRBD2. CDR1 and CDR2 from the germline V gene are ENHRY and SYGVKD. CDR3 length: 17 amino acids. V lost 4 bases to trimming and J lost 2 bases; unmatched junction nucleotides: 3. CDR3 protein: CAISGGLAGGYTDTQYF. CDR3 in DNA: TGTGCCATCAGTGGGGGACTAGCGGGGGGGTACACAGATACGCAGTATTTT.

The J gene is TRBJ1-1, the V gene TRBV18, with 8 bases aligning to TRBD1. The V gene's germline CDR1 is KGHSH and CDR2 LQKENI. This CDR3 has 13 residues. The V gene end was trimmed by 0 bases and the J gene end by 7 bases; junction bases not matched to a gene: 1. The CDR3 loop is CASSPPGTGEAFF. The CDR3 DNA reads as TGTGCCAGCTCACCACCGGGGACAGGTGAAGCTTTCTTT.

The chain joins TRBV19 to TRBJ2-3; 9 nucleotides agree with TRBD2. The junction had 1 base not matched to a gene; V was cut back by 1 base and J by 2 bases. Germline-derived CDR1 and CDR2 are LNHDA and SQIVND (reference sequence). This CDR3 comprises 15 residues. The CDR3 loop is CASSIGLADTDTQYF. The CDR3, as DNA: TGTGCCAGTAGTATAGGACTAGCGGACACAGATACGCAGTATTTT.

The J gene is TRBJ2-4, the V gene TRBV7-2; tentative D call: TRBD2 (6 bases). V dropped 5 bases and J dropped 6 bases, with 14 bases sitting between them. CDR1 is SGHTA and CDR2 is FQGNSA in the germline V gene. The CDR3 consists of 14 residues. The CDR3 sequence: CASSPPGVGNIQYF. CDR3 sequence (DNA): TGTGCCAGCAGCCCCCCGGGAGTCGGAAACATTCAGTACTTC.

The J gene is TRBJ2-7, the V gene TRBV6-6; TRBD1 matches 9 bases. CDR1 and CDR2 from the germline V gene are MNHNY and SVGAGI (reference sequence). The CDR3 totals 16 residues. V shed 0 bases, J shed 2 bases, and the junction held 5 bases outside the gene matches. The DNA of the CDR3 is TGTGCCAGCAGTTACTCGAGGGACAGGGTCACCTACGAGCAGTACTTC. It is translated as CASSYSRDRVTYEQYF.

As to this clone: A read error may produce the germline difference seen at one junction end. The J gene is TRBJ2-1, the V gene TRBV7-7, with TRBD2 matching over 9 bases. The length of the CDR3 is 15 residues. Germline V gives CDR1 SSHAT, CDR2 FNYEAQ (reference sequence). CDR3 nucleotide sequence: TGTGCTAGCAGCCCCGCGGGGGGGAACGACAATGAGCAGTTCTTC. It encodes CASSPAGGNDNEQFF.

This clone was picked up one time. The chain has TRBV5-4 and TRBJ1-1, with D perhaps matching TRBD1 (5 bases). Trimming stripped 7 bases from V and 1 base from J, with 14 bases between. CDR1 and CDR2 (germline): SGHNT, YYREEE (reference sequence). The CDR3 loop spans 14 amino acids. For the CDR3, the DNA is TGTGCCAGCTTCGGAGGGGTCGGGAACACTGAAGCTTTCTTT. Residues: CASFGGVGNTEAFF.

The V and J genes are TRBV7-3 and TRBJ2-1; 9 bases map to TRBD2. The CDR3 length is 15 residues. V gave up 5 bases and J gave up 4 bases; unmatched junction bases: 6. Germline-derived CDR1 and CDR2 are SGHTA and FQGTGA. The CDR3 loop reads CASSISSGAYNEQFF. In nucleotides, the CDR3 is TGTGCCAGCAGCATCTCTAGCGGGGCGTACAATGAGCAGTTCTTC. Full variable domain (missing parts from reference TRBV7-3 and TRBJ2-1): GAGVSQTPSNKVTEKGKYVELRCDPISGHTALYWYRQSLGQGPEFLIYFQGTGAADDSGLPNDRFFAVRPEGSVSTLKIQRTERGDSAVYLCASSISSGAYNEQFFGPGTRLTVL.